One and the same sample provided the 15 T cell receptor beta chains below, sequenced in a study of early T cells in non-severe SARS-CoV-2 infection. MiXCR was run by TCRdb on the 5' RACE reads, yielding one entry per CDR3 protein. The sample has tens of thousands of distinct CDR3 sequences, roughly an eighth seen once. Sample: whole blood. The receptor set was obtained from an adult who was a healthcare worker with PCR-confirmed SARS-CoV-2 infection or an uninfected control (not recorded which).

The rearrangement links TRBV6-2 or TRBV6-3 to TRBJ1-1; D is unclear. CDR1 is MNHEY, CDR2 SVGEGT, per germline. Deletions cut 4 bases from V and 4 bases from J, with 13 bases between. CDR3 size: 14 residues. The CDR3 DNA is TGTGCCAGCAGTTCTAGAGCCTCCTTCACTGAAGCTTTCTTT. Its translation: CASSSRASFTEAFF.

The J gene is TRBJ2-5, the V gene TRBV9; possibly TRBD1 for D (7 bases). This CDR3 spans 14 amino acids. Per germline, CDR1 SGDLS and CDR2 YYNGEE. The ends were cut back, 0 bases at V and 5 bases at J, with 11 bases in the middle. The CDR3 region is CASSVGDSGETQYF. In nucleotides, the CDR3 is TGTGCCAGCAGCGTAGGGGACAGCGGGGAGACCCAGTACTTC.

This clonotype showed up many times. This chain connects TRBV12-5 to TRBJ2-3; D not resolved. The germline V gene encodes CDR1 LGHNT and CDR2 FRNRAP. The CDR3 is made up of 14 amino acids. Trimming took 1 base from V and 1 from J, leaving 6 bases between them. The CDR3 DNA reads as TGTGCTAGTGGTTTGGCGACACGCACAGATACGCAGTATTTT. It yields the protein CASGLATRTDTQYF.

This clonotype was observed many times. The chain recombines TRBV6-2 or TRBV6-3 with TRBJ1-2; no clear D. The V end lost 6 bases, the J end lost 3 bases, and 14 bases lay between the germline ends. Looked up from germline, CDR1 is MNHEY and CDR2 is SVGEGT. CDR3 length: 14 residues. The CDR3 region is CASSPDAGYYGYTF. The CDR3 DNA reads as TGTGCCAGCAGCCCCGACGCAGGATACTATGGCTACACCTTC.

Ten or more counts support this clonotype. The rearrangement links TRBV5-1 to TRBJ1-2; D ambiguous. V was cut by 0 bases and J by 7 bases, with 10 bases left in between. Looked up from germline, CDR1 is SGHRS and CDR2 is YFSETQ. There are 13 residues in the CDR3. CDR3 bases: TGCGCCAGCAGCTTGGCCCCTGGCGGTGGCTACACCTTC. Encoded protein: CASSLAPGGGYTF.

This clonotype has at least ten counts. V gene TRBV6-1 combines with J gene TRBJ2-5, with 12 positions matching TRBD2. Germline CDR1 MNHNS, CDR2 SASEGT. V shed 3 bases, J shed 2 bases, and the junction held 7 bases outside the gene matches. The CDR3 consists of 17 residues. The CDR3 loop is CASSEGLAGGRQETQYF. The CDR3 DNA is TGTGCCAGCAGTGAGGGTCTAGCGGGGGGGCGGCAAGAGACCCAGTACTTC.

This clonotype has at least ten counts. The chain is built from TRBV20-1 and TRBJ2-1; 8 bases map to TRBD2. With 4 bases clipped from V and 9 bases from J, the junction kept 8 bases outside the gene matches. The CDR3 sequence is 13 residues long. Germline V gene lookup returns CDR1 DFQATT and CDR2 SNEGSKA (reference sequence). This chain's CDR3 is CSATGTRKVEQFF. CDR3 coding DNA: TGCAGTGCTACCGGGACTAGAAAGGTTGAGCAGTTCTTC.

V usage is TRBV6-2 or TRBV6-3 and J usage is TRBJ1-5; D ambiguous. The CDR3 runs 13 residues. Germline assignment: CDR1 MNHEY and CDR2 SVGEGT. V was cut by 5 bases and J by 3 bases, with 8 bases left in between. CDR3 nucleotide sequence: TGTGCCAGCAGTCGGTCGTTCAATCAGCCCCAGCATTTT. Protein: CASSRSFNQPQHF.

This clonotype was counted at least ten times. The chain couples TRBV20-1 to TRBJ2-1; 8 bases fit TRBD1. The CDR3 consists of 15 residues. V was pared by 6 bases and J by 4 bases, with 11 bases of the junction left unmatched. Germline V CDR1 and CDR2: DFQATT, SNEGSKA (reference sequence). The CDR3 reads CSAPRMGQDYNEQFF. CDR3 DNA sequence: TGCAGTGCGCCCCGGATGGGACAGGATTACAATGAGCAGTTCTTC.

In this sample, this clonotype turned up many times. This chain connects TRBV12-3 or TRBV12-4 to TRBJ2-1, with 8 bases lining up with TRBD2. The CDR3 runs 14 residues. V lost 2 bases, J lost 10 bases, and 7 bases stayed unmatched. CDR3: CASSLLGLAVEQFF. In DNA, the CDR3 is TGTGCCAGCAGTTTACTAGGACTAGCAGTGGAGCAGTTCTTC.

The sample holds a few counts of this clonotype. V gene TRBV28 combines with J gene TRBJ2-7; 7 bases match TRBD2. V was clipped by 6 bases and J by 4 bases; unmatched bases: 9. Germline loops: CDR1 MDHEN, CDR2 SYDVKM. The CDR3 spans 14 residues. For the CDR3, the DNA is TGTGCCAGCAGGCCCCGGGAGGCCCCATACGAGCAGTACTTC. Translated, it gives CASRPREAPYEQYF. Supplemented by reference TRBV28 and TRBJ2-7, the full variable domain reads DVKVTQSSRYLVKRTGEKVFLECVQDMDHENMFWYRQDPGLGLRLIYFSYDVKMKEKGDIPEGYSVSREKKERFSLILESASTNQTSMYLCASRPREAPYEQYFGPGTRLTVT.

At least ten counts were recorded for this clonotype. This chain links TRBV6-1 with TRBJ2-2; perhaps TRBD1 as D (5 bases). V was cut by 6 bases and J by 0 bases, with 11 bases left in between. CDR1 is MNHNS and CDR2 is SASEGT in the germline V gene. The length of the CDR3 is 15 residues. The CDR3 region is CASRLGAPNTGELFF. The CDR3 DNA follows: TGTGCCAGCAGGCTAGGGGCCCCGAACACCGGGGAGCTGTTTTTT.

This clonotype was observed at least ten times. The V call is TRBV7-2, the J call TRBJ2-5; tentatively, D is TRBD1 (6 bases). In germline, CDR1 is SGHTA, CDR2 FQGNSA. The V end was cut by 2 bases, the J end by 4 bases, with 11 bases between. CDR3 length: 14 residues. Here the CDR3 reads CASSLPGAGETQYF. The CDR3 bases are TGTGCCAGCAGCTTACCAGGGGCGGGAGAGACCCAGTACTTC.

This clonotype was counted many times. This chain links TRBV11-2 with TRBJ2-4, with D perhaps matching TRBD2 (6 bases). V was shortened by 5 bases and J by 4 bases, with 27 bases between the two germline ends. Looked up from germline, CDR1 is SGHAT and CDR2 is FQNNGV. This CDR3 has 19 residues. CDR3 DNA: TGTGCCAGCAGCCCTATCCTGTGGAGGGGTCCCCTCGAGAAAAACATTCAGTACTTC. The encoded protein is CASSPILWRGPLEKNIQYF.

This clonotype was counted only a few times. The chain combines TRBV10-3 with TRBJ2-7, with 7 bases aligning to TRBD1. J gave up 5 bases and V 9 bases, and 7 bases lay outside the gene matches. CDR3 length: 12 amino acids. CDR1 and CDR2 from the germline V gene are ENHRY and SYGVKD. In nucleotides, the CDR3 is TGTGCCATTGGACAGGATAGCGACGAGCAGTACTTC. This codes for CAIGQDSDEQYF.